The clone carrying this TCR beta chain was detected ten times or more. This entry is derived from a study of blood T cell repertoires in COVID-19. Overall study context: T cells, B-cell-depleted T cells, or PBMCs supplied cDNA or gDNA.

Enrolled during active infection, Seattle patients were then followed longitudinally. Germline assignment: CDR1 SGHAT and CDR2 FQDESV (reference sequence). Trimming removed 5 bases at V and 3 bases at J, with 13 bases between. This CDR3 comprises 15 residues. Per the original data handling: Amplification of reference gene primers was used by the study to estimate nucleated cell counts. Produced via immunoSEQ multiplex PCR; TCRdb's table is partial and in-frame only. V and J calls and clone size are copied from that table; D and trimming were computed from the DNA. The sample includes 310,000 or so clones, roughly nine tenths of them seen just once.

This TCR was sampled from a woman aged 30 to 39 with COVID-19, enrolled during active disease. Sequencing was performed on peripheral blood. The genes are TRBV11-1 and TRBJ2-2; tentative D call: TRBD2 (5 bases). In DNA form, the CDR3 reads TGTGCCAGCAGCAAGACGGCTAGCTACACCGGGGAGCTGTTTTTT. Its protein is CASSKTASYTGELFF.